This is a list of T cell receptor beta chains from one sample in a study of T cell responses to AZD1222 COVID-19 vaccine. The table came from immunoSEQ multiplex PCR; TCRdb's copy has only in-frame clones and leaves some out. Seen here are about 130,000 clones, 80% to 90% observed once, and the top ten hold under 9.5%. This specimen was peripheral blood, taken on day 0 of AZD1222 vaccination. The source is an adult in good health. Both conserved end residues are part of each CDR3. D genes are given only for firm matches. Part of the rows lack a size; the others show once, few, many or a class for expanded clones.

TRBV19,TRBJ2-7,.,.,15,TGTGCCAGTAGGAACTACCTGGGCCCTGGAGATGAGCAGTACTTC,CASRNYLGPGDEQYF
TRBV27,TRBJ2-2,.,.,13,TGTGCCAGCAGTTTAAGGGGCACCGGGGAGCTGTTTTTT,CASSLRGTGELFF
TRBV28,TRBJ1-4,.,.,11,TGTGCCAGCAGAGAGAATGAAAAACTGTTTTTT,CASRENEKLFF
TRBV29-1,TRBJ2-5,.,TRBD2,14,TGCAGCGTTGGTCTCGGGGGAGGGAAGGAGACCCAGTACTTC,CSVGLGGGKETQYF
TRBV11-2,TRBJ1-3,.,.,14,TGTGCCAGCAGCTTTGGTAACTCTGGAAACACCATATATTTT,CASSFGNSGNTIYF
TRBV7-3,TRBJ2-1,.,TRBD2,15,TGTGCCAGCAGCTTACTAGCGGGGGCCCCCGATGAGCAGTTCTTC,CASSLLAGAPDEQFF
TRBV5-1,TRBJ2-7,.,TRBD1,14,TGCGCCAGCAGCTTGGAGGACAGGGCCTACGAGCAGTACTTC,CASSLEDRAYEQYF
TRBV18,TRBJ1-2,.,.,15,TGTGCCAGCTCACCTGCGGAGAACAGAGGGTATGGCTACACCTTC,CASSPAENRGYGYTF
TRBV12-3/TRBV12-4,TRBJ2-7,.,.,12,TGTGCCAGACCCGGTGGACCCTACGAGCAGTACTTC,CARPGGPYEQYF
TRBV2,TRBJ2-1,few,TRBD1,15,TGTGCCAGCAGTGCAGGACAGGGTTTCTACAATGAGCAGTTCTTC,CASSAGQGFYNEQFF
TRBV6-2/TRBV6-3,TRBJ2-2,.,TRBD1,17,TGTGCCAGCAGTTACTCTCGGACAGGTGTGAACACCGGGGAGCTGTTTTTT,CASSYSRTGVNTGELFF
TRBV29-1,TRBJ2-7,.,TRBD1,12,TGCAGCGCATCAGGGGGCCCTTACGAGCAGTACTTC,CSASGGPYEQYF
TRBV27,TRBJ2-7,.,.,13,TGTGCCAGCAGTTTAAGGGGAGCCTACGAGCAGTACTTC,CASSLRGAYEQYF
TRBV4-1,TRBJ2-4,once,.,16,TGCGCCAGCAGCCAAATACAGGGAAGTTCGGAAAACATTCAGTACTTC,CASSQIQGSSENIQYF
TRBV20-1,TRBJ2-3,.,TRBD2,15,TGCAGTGCTCGTGGGAGGGGCACTTCCACAGATACGCAGTATTTT,CSARGRGTSTDTQYF
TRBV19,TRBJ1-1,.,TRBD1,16,TGTGCCAGTAGTGTTCAGGGCAGGGGGCTCCTCACTGAAGCTTTCTTT,CASSVQGRGLLTEAFF
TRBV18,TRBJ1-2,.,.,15,TGTGCCAGCTCACCACCGGCGGGGATGAGATATGGCTACACCTTC,CASSPPAGMRYGYTF
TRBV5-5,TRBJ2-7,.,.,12,TGTGCCAGCAGTGGGGGAGCAGGGGAGCAGTACTTC,CASSGGAGEQYF
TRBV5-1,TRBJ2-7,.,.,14,TGCGCCAGCACCCAAAGAGGGAACTCCTACGAGCAGTACTTC,CASTQRGNSYEQYF
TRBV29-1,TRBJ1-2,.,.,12,TGCAGCGACCTACAGGGATCAAGGGGCTACACCTTC,CSDLQGSRGYTF
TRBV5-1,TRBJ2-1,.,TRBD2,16,TGCGCCAGCAGCTACGCATCCGGGACTAGCGTTGATGAGCAGTTCTTC,CASSYASGTSVDEQFF
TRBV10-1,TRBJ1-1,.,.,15,TGCGCCAGCAGTGAGTCGAAAGGGTGGAGCACTGAAGCTTTCTTT,CASSESKGWSTEAFF
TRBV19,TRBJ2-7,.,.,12,TGTGCCAGTAGTGTCCGCTCGGACGAGCAGTACTTC,CASSVRSDEQYF
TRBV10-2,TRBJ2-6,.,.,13,TGCGCCAGCACCTCCCCAGGGGCCAACGTCCTGACTTTC,CASTSPGANVLTF
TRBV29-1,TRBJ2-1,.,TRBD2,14,TGCAGCGTTGGCCTTACCGGGAGGTACAATGAGCAGTTCTTC,CSVGLTGRYNEQFF